This is a list of T cell receptor beta chains from one sample in a study of control samples from healthy donors and cancer patients. This table comes from immunoSEQ multiplex PCR, and its TCRdb copy is limited to in-frame clones, with some not included. The sample contains approximately 59,000 clones, about 87% of which appear only once. Sample: PBMCs. These receptors originate from a woman in her fifties or sixties with lung cancer. Both conserved end residues are trimmed from each CDR3. Each record gives: V gene, J gene, CDR3 protein.

V gene: TRBV5-1; J gene: TRBJ2-7; CDR3 protein: ASSLGSMGMGEQY
V gene: TRBV7-2; J gene: TRBJ1-5; CDR3 protein: ASSLEAGLQPQH
V gene: TRBV5-6; J gene: TRBJ1-4; CDR3 protein: ASSALATNEKLF
V gene: TRBV7-2; J gene: TRBJ2-5; CDR3 protein: ASSLDLETQY
V gene: TRBV10-2; J gene: TRBJ2-5; CDR3 protein: ASSGTQKETQY
V gene: TRBV5-1; J gene: TRBJ1-6; CDR3 protein: ASSLVRNSPLH
V gene: TRBV5-4; J gene: TRBJ2-7; CDR3 protein: ASSSPGQGGEQY
V gene: TRBV5-8; J gene: TRBJ1-2; CDR3 protein: ASSRAGDRVYYGYT
V gene: TRBV4-1; J gene: TRBJ1-2; CDR3 protein: ASSQVNTAGYGYT
V gene: TRBV3-1/TRBV3-2; J gene: TRBJ1-5; CDR3 protein: ASSTRFHHQPQH
V gene: TRBV11-2; J gene: TRBJ2-1; CDR3 protein: ASSLIGGAVEQF
V gene: TRBV27; J gene: TRBJ2-3; CDR3 protein: ASSLIRAGRRTDTQY
V gene: TRBV18; J gene: TRBJ2-1; CDR3 protein: ASSSQGAYNEQF
V gene: TRBV21-1; J gene: TRBJ1-2; CDR3 protein: ASSKGEVTAYGYT
V gene: TRBV6-4; J gene: TRBJ1-1; CDR3 protein: ASSDTGGRDTEAF
V gene: TRBV5-1; J gene: TRBJ2-2; CDR3 protein: ASSSGQNTGELF
V gene: TRBV5-4; J gene: TRBJ2-2; CDR3 protein: ASSAGQSTGELF
V gene: TRBV4-1; J gene: TRBJ1-1; CDR3 protein: ASSRLQNTEAF
V gene: TRBV18; J gene: TRBJ1-2; CDR3 protein: ASSRDGLLYGYT
V gene: TRBV5-1; J gene: TRBJ1-4; CDR3 protein: ASSLDRPNEKLF
V gene: TRBV7-9; J gene: TRBJ1-6; CDR3 protein: ASSLGQGGSPLH
V gene: TRBV19; J gene: TRBJ2-1; CDR3 protein: ASSISWTEVYNEQF
V gene: TRBV28; J gene: TRBJ2-7; CDR3 protein: ASRSPGRRYEQY
V gene: TRBV6-5; J gene: TRBJ1-1; CDR3 protein: ASRLQGGNTEAF
V gene: TRBV7-2; J gene: TRBJ2-7; CDR3 protein: ASSLEAGTGIHEQY
V gene: TRBV15; J gene: TRBJ2-1; CDR3 protein: ATSSRAGGINNEQF
V gene: TRBV4-2; J gene: TRBJ2-7; CDR3 protein: ASSEQAGTGSEQY
V gene: TRBV7-8; J gene: TRBJ2-1; CDR3 protein: ASTPHGGAKYNEQF
V gene: TRBV2; J gene: TRBJ1-5; CDR3 protein: ASSGQDLGNQPQH
V gene: TRBV5-6; J gene: TRBJ1-5; CDR3 protein: ASSLGSGPQH
V gene: TRBV7-9; J gene: TRBJ1-4; CDR3 protein: ASSLIGLATNEKLF
V gene: TRBV6-5; J gene: TRBJ2-5; CDR3 protein: ASSMDHQETQY
V gene: TRBV7-9; J gene: TRBJ1-5; CDR3 protein: ASSLGDRINQPQH
V gene: TRBV19; J gene: TRBJ2-7; CDR3 protein: ASSSASVGSAYEQY
V gene: TRBV19; J gene: TRBJ2-1; CDR3 protein: ASSNLAGVTYNEQF
V gene: TRBV5-4; J gene: TRBJ1-1; CDR3 protein: ASSLEGWEAF
V gene: TRBV18; J gene: TRBJ2-7; CDR3 protein: ASSPDRAYEQY
V gene: TRBV3-1/TRBV3-2; J gene: TRBJ1-6; CDR3 protein: ASSPQGGSYNSPLH
V gene: TRBV6-5; J gene: TRBJ2-1; CDR3 protein: ASRRASGGSEQF
V gene: TRBV5-1; J gene: TRBJ2-2; CDR3 protein: ASSEDRGLSNTGELF
V gene: TRBV5-4; J gene: TRBJ2-2; CDR3 protein: ASSSRTGSSTGELF
V gene: TRBV2; J gene: TRBJ2-2; CDR3 protein: ASSRQVNTGELF
V gene: TRBV5-4; J gene: TRBJ2-5; CDR3 protein: ASSSAFGGEETQY
V gene: TRBV29-1; J gene: TRBJ2-7; CDR3 protein: SATGHGAPVEQY
V gene: TRBV7-8; J gene: TRBJ2-7; CDR3 protein: ASSFLAGGPYEQY
V gene: TRBV5-5; J gene: TRBJ2-7; CDR3 protein: ASSPTGRSYEQY
V gene: TRBV5-6; J gene: TRBJ1-2; CDR3 protein: ASSFWLEGYGYT
V gene: TRBV24-1; J gene: TRBJ2-1; CDR3 protein: ATSDPPGSGGSYNEQF
V gene: TRBV7-2; J gene: TRBJ2-1; CDR3 protein: ASSIGQGSNEQF
V gene: TRBV19; J gene: TRBJ1-1; CDR3 protein: ASSTTANTEAF
V gene: TRBV5-6; J gene: TRBJ1-3; CDR3 protein: ASSSTGGGNTIY
V gene: TRBV27; J gene: TRBJ2-2; CDR3 protein: ASSLGRTGELF
V gene: TRBV10-1; J gene: TRBJ1-1; CDR3 protein: ASSPSYGEAF
V gene: TRBV7-8; J gene: TRBJ2-3; CDR3 protein: ASSTDGLAGGSTDTQY
V gene: TRBV5-8; J gene: TRBJ2-5; CDR3 protein: ASSFQETQY
V gene: TRBV19; J gene: TRBJ2-1; CDR3 protein: ASSTLAGEQF
V gene: TRBV7-9; J gene: TRBJ2-7; CDR3 protein: ASSLTQGVDEQY